This T cell receptor beta chain stems from a study of vaccination and CD4 T cells after COVID-19. Study outcomes and limitations: There was no significant change from about 20 to 38 median reactive clonotypes.

Oncomine TCR Beta short-read sequencing was applied to DNA from cultured CD4+ T cells. Cultures of CD4+ T cells served as the source for extracting genomic DNA. Via MiXCR, TCRdb re-called the PCR reads, giving one row per CDR3 protein. The sample records around 11,000 distinct CDR3 sequences, 41% being singletons. Turning to this clonotype: Its antigen remains unknown.

Treatment noted: approximately 10-day PBMC culture with coronavirus spike peptide pools or control peptides (ViraFEST assay). The dates of positive PCR tests extended from March through December 2020 and came before the US Alpha, Beta and Delta variants. The medium had half its volume replaced with fresh IL-2 medium on days 3 and 7. The clonotype originates from a human donor who had recovered from COVID-19. Sequencing used CD4+ T cells from blood, cultured in vitro, obtained after SARS-CoV-2 vaccination.

CDR3 sequence: CASSPSRTGATDTQYF. CDR3 sequence (DNA): TGTGCCAGCAGCCCCTCTAGGACAGGAGCCACAGATACGCAGTATTTT. The genes are TRBV11-1 and TRBJ2-3; the match to TRBD1 covers 7 bases. CDR1 and CDR2 from the germline V gene are SGHAT and FQDESV (reference sequence). The length of the CDR3 is 16 residues. V was clipped by 5 bases and J by 2 bases; unmatched bases: 10.